This T cell receptor (beta chain) was captured in a study of CD8 T cells in ankylosing spondylitis. Findings and caveats of the study: The study looked at matched synovial fluid samples from ankylosing spondylitis patients. Disease-linked clones were reported to be significantly enriched there. It appeared that ankylosing spondylitis blood was characterized by a TCR beta motif of 8 or 9 highly homologous variants.

CDR1 and CDR2 from the germline V gene are DFQATT and SNEGSKA (reference sequence). The CDR3 consists of 13 residues. Unmatched junction bases numbered 9, after V lost 7 bases and J lost 7 bases. This clonotype was detected a few times. The target antigen is unknown. Quantitative 5'-RACE with molecular barcodes produced the TCR beta libraries. TCRdb fed the 5' RACE reads into MiXCR, producing one record per CDR3 protein. There are about 700,000 distinct CDR3 sequences in the sample; 15% to 20% occur only once, and around a fifth lies in the top ten. The sequence was collected from a male donor with ankylosing spondylitis. The genes are TRBV20-1 and TRBJ2-2, with 7 bases aligning to TRBD1. Sequencing was carried out using blood, either unsorted or a sorted T cell fraction (not recorded which). The CDR3 DNA sequence: TGCAGTGACCCAGACAGGGTTAACGGGGAGCTGTTTTTT. Residues: CSDPDRVNGELFF.